The 12 T cell receptor beta chains given below trace back to one sample, sequenced in a study of cytomegalovirus exposure and HLA in healthy donors. It was with 60 Vbeta and 13 Jbeta primers that the PCR ran. Data came from immunoSEQ multiplex PCR; TCRdb stores just in-frame clones and leaves some out. Of around 170,000 clones listed, about 82% are singletons. Input material: PBMCs. Every receptor here comes from a woman in her forties or fifties in good health and CMV-seropositive.

In its sample, this clone was seen once. One end of the junction does not line up with germline, which may come from a read error. The chain employs TRBV7-9 and TRBJ1-6, with D uncertain. Germline CDR1 reads SEHNR; CDR2 reads FQNEAQ (reference sequence). This CDR3 has 13 residues. This chain's CDR3 is CSSSSETYSPLHF. Written as DNA, the CDR3 is TGTTCCAGCAGCTCCGAGACATATTCACCCCTCCACTTT.

V usage is TRBV19 and J usage is TRBJ2-2; a possible D gene is TRBD2 (5 bases). Germline values: CDR1 LNHDA, CDR2 SQIVND (reference sequence). Deletions cut 4 bases from V and 1 base from J, with 7 bases between. The CDR3 covers 14 residues. For the CDR3, the DNA is TGTGCCAGTAGTAACCGGGGGAACACCGGGGAGCTGTTTTTT. Residues: CASSNRGNTGELFF. Supplemented by reference TRBV19 and TRBJ2-2, the full variable domain reads DGGITQSPKYLFRKEGQNVTLSCEQNLNHDAMYWYRQDPGQGLRLIYYSQIVNDFQKGDIAEGYSVSREKKESFPLTVTSAQKNPTAFYLCASSNRGNTGELFFGEGSRLTVL.

The rearrangement links TRBV4-2 to TRBJ2-5; 10 positions match TRBD1. This CDR3 is 16 amino acids long. Germline values: CDR1 LGHNA, CDR2 YNFKEQ. The V segment lost 2 bases and the J segment 5 bases; nucleotides outside the gene matches: 8. CDR3 loop: CASSQTRDRGEETQYF. CDR3 nucleotide sequence: TGTGCCAGCAGCCAAACCCGGGACAGGGGAGAGGAGACCCAGTACTTC.

The rearrangement uses TRBV5-1 and TRBJ1-1, with D unresolved. Germline CDR1 and CDR2: SGHRS and YFSETQ. V gave up 0 bases and J gave up 3 bases, with 6 bases separating them. The CDR3 spans 13 residues. The CDR3 region is CASSLASDTEAFF. The DNA of the CDR3 is TGCGCCAGCAGCTTGGCGAGCGACACTGAAGCTTTCTTT.

The genes are TRBV4-3 and TRBJ2-1, with 9 bases that match TRBD2. This CDR3 is built from 18 residues. Germline CDR1 is LGHNA and CDR2 is YSLEER. The V gene end was trimmed by 4 bases and the J gene end by 4 bases; junction bases not matched to a gene: 14. This chain's CDR3 is CASSLRRASGTEYNEQFF. CDR3 bases: TGCGCCAGCAGCCTCCGACGGGCTAGCGGGACCGAGTACAATGAGCAGTTCTTC.

V is TRBV5-5 and J is TRBJ2-2; D remains ambiguous. CDR3 size: 14 residues. Trimming shortened V by 0 bases and J by 1 base, and 4 bases separated the two germline ends. Germline V gene data show CDR1 as SGHKS and CDR2 as YYEKEE (reference sequence). The CDR3 DNA sequence: TGTGCCAGCAGCTTGGTCCTGAACACCGGGGAGCTGTTTTTT. Protein: CASSLVLNTGELFF. The whole variable domain, remainder taken from reference TRBV5-5 and TRBJ2-2, is DAGVTQSPTHLIKTRGQQVTLRCSPISGHKSVSWYQQVLGQGPQFIFQYYEKEERGRGNFPDRFSARQFPNYSSELNVNALLLGDSALYLCASSLVLNTGELFFGEGSRLTVL.

This clone has only one observation. The chain has TRBV9 and TRBJ1-1; 8 bases line up with TRBD1. Germline V lookup: CDR1 SGDLS, CDR2 YYNGEE. V lost 3 bases, J lost 1 base, and 8 bases stayed unmatched. The CDR3 has 16 residues. CDR3: CASSAYQGARNTEAFF. The CDR3, as DNA: TGTGCCAGCAGCGCCTATCAGGGGGCCAGGAACACTGAAGCTTTCTTT.

V gene TRBV7-2 combines with J gene TRBJ1-4; 7 positions match TRBD1. The CDR3 consists of 15 residues. Germline V lookup: CDR1 SGHTA, CDR2 FQGNSA. Trimming took 5 bases from V and 8 from J; bases not matched to a gene: 11. The CDR3 sequence is CASSGGDRVGEKLFF. Here the CDR3 DNA reads TGTGCCAGCAGCGGGGGTGACAGGGTGGGGGAAAAACTGTTTTTT.

The count of this clone is one. The chain carries TRBV6-5 and TRBJ1-1; 7 bases are a match to TRBD1. The germline CDR1 and CDR2 sequences are MNHEY and SVGAGI. This CDR3 is built from 13 residues. The trim removed 3 bases at V and 5 bases at J, leaving 3 bases unmatched. Here the CDR3 reads CASSYPGGTEAFF. The CDR3 DNA is TGTGCCAGCAGTTATCCAGGGGGGACTGAAGCTTTCTTT.

The rearrangement joins TRBV28 to TRBJ1-3; D not certain. Trimming left V 3 bases short and J 1 base short, with 22 bases between. The germline V gene has CDR1 MDHEN and CDR2 SYDVKM. The CDR3 has 19 amino acids. This CDR3 reads CASSLGLGSKARSGNTIYF. The CDR3 nucleotides read TGTGCCAGCAGTTTGGGCCTCGGCAGCAAGGCTCGATCTGGAAACACCATATATTTT.

CDR3 residues: CASSGQGVKATEAFF. In DNA form, the CDR3 reads TGTGCCAGCAGCGGACAGGGAGTGAAGGCAACTGAAGCTTTCTTT. V usage is TRBV9 and J usage is TRBJ1-1, with TRBD1 matching 7 bases. The CDR3 totals 15 residues. The junction had 10 bases not matched to a gene; V was cut back by 3 bases and J by 5 bases. Looked up from germline, CDR1 is SGDLS and CDR2 is YYNGEE.

The rearrangement uses TRBV7-9 and TRBJ1-5; D ambiguous. This CDR3 region has 11 residues. Germline V lookup: CDR1 SEHNR, CDR2 FQNEAQ (reference sequence). V dropped 5 bases and J dropped 4 bases, with 3 bases sitting between them. CDR3 sequence: CASSPNQPQHF. In DNA form, the CDR3 reads TGTGCCAGCAGCCCTAATCAGCCCCAGCATTTT.